Here is one T cell receptor (beta chain) with its context. What it recognizes is unknown. The protocol was immunoSEQ multiplex PCR, while the TCRdb copy is restricted to in-frame clones and leaves out a portion. The data show 160,000 or so clones, more than 75% seen once. This record belongs to a study of cytomegalovirus exposure and HLA in healthy donors. Study-wide results and limits: Across donors, most TCRs were seen rarely, yet some public ones were widespread. Some TCR beta chains (around 160 of them) were listed as cytomegalovirus-associated.

The donors were members of the roughly 130-subject validation cohort (separate from the approximately 670-subject first cohort). Looked up from germline, CDR1 is GTSNPN and CDR2 is SVGIG (reference sequence). This CDR3 comprises 15 residues. After removal of 2 bases from V and 5 bases from J, the junction contained 11 bases not matched to a gene. The V and J genes are TRBV30 and TRBJ1-1; 7 bases line up with TRBD1. Sequenced: PBMCs. This TCR was sampled from a woman aged 25-40 years in good health and CMV-seronegative. The CDR3 loop reads CAWSPNLDRETEAFF. CDR3 coding DNA: TGTGCCTGGAGTCCTAACTTAGACAGGGAGACTGAAGCTTTCTTT. Looking up the rest from reference TRBV30 and TRBJ1-1 gives the full variable domain: SQTIHQWPATLVQPVGSPLSLECTVEGTSNPNLYWYRQAAGRGLQLLFYSVGIGQISSEVPQNLSASRPQDRQFILSSKKLLLSDSGFYLCAWSPNLDRETEAFFGQGTRLTVV.